These T cell receptor beta chains were read from a single sample in a study of graft-versus-host responses after intestinal transplantation. These receptors have no known antigen. Repertoires were generated with immunoSEQ multiplex PCR, while TCRdb's copy carries only in-frame clones and drops some. This table holds 70,000 to 80,000 clones, 90% found once. The sequences come from unstimulated CD8+ T cells sorted from spleen or lymph node cells, collected before intestinal transplant. These receptors came from a human donor who received an intestinal transplant. CDR3s include the opening cysteine and the closing phenylalanine or tryptophan. A D gene is named only where the DNA matches it firmly. Clone size appears in some rows only: once, few, many, or a class for an expanded clone.

>few|TRBV10-3|NA|TRBJ1-6
CAISEPLGDNSPLHF
TGTGCCATCAGTGAACCCTTGGGCGATAATTCACCCCTCCACTTT
>NA|TRBV29-1|NA|TRBJ2-7
CSVGDYYEQYF
TGCAGCGTCGGAGATTACTACGAGCAGTACTTC
>NA|TRBV6-6|NA|TRBJ2-7
CASSYSDEQYF
TGTGCCAGCAGTTATTCGGACGAGCAGTACTTC
>NA|TRBV7-9|TRBD1|TRBJ2-4
CASSSTGQGKWDIQYF
TGTGCCAGCAGCTCCACCGGACAGGGGAAGTGGGACATTCAGTACTTC
>NA|TRBV2|TRBD1|TRBJ1-2
CASRPQGEGYTF
TGTGCCAGCAGACCACAGGGGGAGGGCTACACCTTC
>NA|TRBV27|NA|TRBJ1-2
CASSSASQGGGYTF
TGTGCCAGCAGTTCGGCCTCACAGGGCGGAGGCTACACCTTC
>once|TRBV7-8|NA|TRBJ2-3
CASSLGVHSTDTQYF
TGTGCCAGCAGCTTAGGTGTCCATTCCACAGATACGCAGTATTTT
>NA|TRBV6-5|TRBD1|TRBJ2-7
CASSVDRGPWEQYF
TGTGCCAGCAGTGTCGACAGGGGGCCATGGGAGCAGTACTTC
>NA|TRBV21-1|NA|TRBJ1-5
CASSKVKGVSGQGDADSNQPQHF
TGTGCCAGCAGCAAAGTAAAGGGGGTTTCGGGACAGGGAGATGCCGATAGCAATCAGCCCCAGCATTTT
>NA|TRBV5-4|NA|TRBJ1-1
CARKRQHPQTGMNTEAFF
TGTGCCCGAAAACGCCAGCACCCCCAGACAGGCATGAACACTGAAGCTTTCTTT
>NA|TRBV7-3|NA|TRBJ1-6
CASSLGGAGSPLHF
TGTGCCAGCAGCTTAGGGGGGGCTGGGTCACCCCTCCACTTT
>NA|TRBV29-1|NA|TRBJ1-2
CSAPQGYYGYTF
TGCAGCGCACCTCAGGGATACTATGGCTACACCTTC
>NA|TRBV19|TRBD1|TRBJ2-1
CASSIEGTGGYNEQFF
TGTGCCAGTAGTATAGAGGGTACAGGGGGTTACAATGAGCAGTTCTTC
>NA|TRBV2|TRBD1|TRBJ2-7
CASSSGTGDLYEQYF
TGTGCCAGCAGCTCCGGGACAGGAGACCTATACGAGCAGTACTTC
>NA|TRBV7-9|TRBD1|TRBJ1-1
CASSSLQGSGTEAFF
TGTGCCAGCAGCTCCCTACAGGGGAGTGGCACTGAAGCTTTCTTT
>NA|TRBV18|NA|TRBJ1-5
CASSYFPGDQPQHF
TGTGCCAGCTCATATTTCCCAGGGGACCAGCCCCAGCATTTT
>NA|TRBV6-5|TRBD1|TRBJ2-7
CASSYSGTGWQQYF
TGTGCCAGCAGTTACTCTGGGACAGGGTGGCAGCAGTACTTC
>NA|TRBV9|TRBD1|TRBJ2-3
CASSAAGGDTQYF
TGTGCCAGCAGCGCCGCAGGGGGAGATACGCAGTATTTT
>NA|TRBV13|TRBD1|TRBJ2-7
CASSLEGQGGYEQYF
TGTGCCAGCAGCTTAGAGGGACAGGGGGGGTACGAGCAGTACTTC
>NA|TRBV10-3|NA|TRBJ1-5
CAISPLGGNNQPQHF
TGTGCCATCAGTCCCCTCGGGGGGAACAATCAGCCCCAGCATTTT
>NA|TRBV4-2|NA|TRBJ1-1
CASSQDRVLLAFF
TGTGCCAGCAGCCAAGATCGCGTGTTGCTTGCTTTCTTT
>NA|TRBV5-4|TRBD1|TRBJ2-7
CASSFGQGSYEQYF
TGTGCCAGCAGCTTCGGACAGGGCTCCTACGAGCAGTACTTC
>NA|TRBV19|NA|TRBJ1-1
CASRGGSGTEAFF
TGTGCCAGCCGGGGGGGGTCGGGCACTGAAGCTTTCTTT
>NA|TRBV6-6|TRBD1|TRBJ2-5
CASSPGQGGETQYF
TGTGCCAGCAGTCCGGGACAGGGGGGAGAGACCCAGTACTTC
>NA|TRBV7-2|NA|TRBJ1-2
CASSLSARGGYTF
TGTGCCAGCAGCCTCTCCGCCAGGGGTGGCTACACCTTC
>NA|TRBV9|NA|TRBJ2-1
CASSGGTAVEQFF
TGTGCCAGCAGCGGCGGGACCGCGGTTGAGCAGTTCTTC
>NA|TRBV6-1|TRBD1|TRBJ1-5
CASSEAVTGYHQPQHF
TGTGCCAGCAGTGAAGCAGTGACAGGGTATCATCAGCCCCAGCATTTT
>NA|TRBV4-1|NA|TRBJ2-3
CASSQHGVTTDTQYF
TGCGCCAGCAGCCAACACGGGGTGACCACAGATACGCAGTATTTT
>NA|TRBV6-5|TRBD1|TRBJ1-4
CASSPASGQPKLFF
TGTGCCAGCAGTCCTGCGTCGGGACAGCCAAAACTGTTTTTT
>NA|TRBV7-8|TRBD1|TRBJ1-2
CASSLAQGGLDGYTF
TGTGCCAGCAGCTTAGCGCAAGGGGGCTTGGATGGCTACACCTTC
>NA|TRBV5-6|TRBD1|TRBJ1-6
CASSLGQGNSPLHF
TGTGCCAGCAGCTTAGGACAGGGGAATTCACCCCTCCACTTT
>NA|TRBV27|TRBD2|TRBJ2-2
CASSPLVRGGHYGELFF
TGTGCCAGCAGCCCACTGGTCCGGGGGGGCCATTACGGGGAGCTGTTTTTT
>NA|TRBV5-8|TRBD2|TRBJ2-1
CASNPGLAGYSSYNEQFF
TGTGCCAGCAACCCGGGACTAGCGGGGTACAGCTCCTACAATGAGCAGTTCTTC
>NA|TRBV6-1|TRBD1|TRBJ1-5
CAVRGHPNQPQHF
TGTGCCGTCAGGGGGCATCCTAATCAGCCCCAGCATTTT
>NA|TRBV7-9|TRBD2|TRBJ2-7
CASTLGGGGYEQYF
TGTGCCAGCACCCTCGGGGGGGGAGGCTACGAGCAGTACTTC
>few|TRBV19|NA|TRBJ1-1
CASSPWGDEAFF
TGTGCCAGTAGTCCTTGGGGAGATGAAGCTTTCTTT
>NA|TRBV5-6|TRBD1|TRBJ1-6
CASSLAGDSSYNSPLHF
TGTGCCAGCAGCTTGGCCGGGGACAGCTCCTATAATTCACCCCTCCACTTT
>NA|TRBV7-6|NA|TRBJ1-5
CASSDGSNQPQHF
TGTGCCAGCAGCGACGGGAGCAATCAGCCCCAGCATTTT
>NA|TRBV9|NA|TRBJ2-1
CASSTDGGTVGNEQFF
TGTGCCAGCAGCACAGATGGGGGGACAGTGGGAAATGAGCAGTTCTTC
>once|TRBV27|NA|TRBJ1-1
CASSLYGNTEAFF
TGTGCCAGCAGTTTATACGGGAACACTGAAGCTTTCTTT
>NA|TRBV4-1|TRBD1|TRBJ2-2
CASSHLDRSNGELFF
TGCGCCAGCAGCCACCTGGACAGGTCGAACGGGGAGCTGTTTTTT
>NA|TRBV13|TRBD1|TRBJ2-7
CASSPGTGATEQYF
TGTGCCAGCAGCCCGGGGACAGGGGCGACCGAGCAGTACTTC
>few|TRBV2|NA|TRBJ1-2
CASNDRAYGYTF
TGTGCCAGCAACGACAGAGCCTATGGCTACACCTTC
>NA|TRBV9|NA|TRBJ1-5
CASSVGWGGGQPQHF
TGTGCCAGCAGCGTAGGGTGGGGGGGCGGTCAGCCCCAGCATTTT
>once|TRBV27|NA|TRBJ2-7
CARGLNSYEQYF
TGTGCCAGGGGACTTAACTCCTACGAGCAGTACTTC
>NA|TRBV5-5|NA|TRBJ1-6
CASSFSKQGSHYNSPLHF
TGTGCCAGCAGCTTTTCGAAGCAGGGGAGCCACTATAATTCACCCCTCCACTTT
>NA|TRBV15|NA|TRBJ2-3
CATSRDLGSTDTQYF
TGTGCCACCAGCAGAGATTTGGGCAGCACAGATACGCAGTATTTT
>NA|TRBV7-9|NA|TRBJ2-5
CASSGFLNRETQYF
TGTGCCAGTAGTGGATTCCTTAACAGGGAGACCCAGTACTTC
>NA|TRBV27|NA|TRBJ1-1
CASSLGIYTGTSNTEAFF
TGTGCCAGCAGCCTAGGGATATACACAGGGACGAGTAACACTGAAGCTTTCTTT
>large|TRBV2|NA|TRBJ1-5
CASGIGEGTSNQPQHF
TGTGCCAGCGGAATCGGGGAGGGGACGAGCAATCAGCCCCAGCATTTT
>NA|TRBV21-1|NA|TRBJ2-4
CASTKRRGEAKNIQYF
TGTGCCAGCACCAAGAGGCGGGGGGAGGCCAAAAACATTCAGTACTTC
>NA|TRBV27|NA|TRBJ1-5
CASSLSGHSNQPQHF
TGTGCCAGCAGTTTAAGCGGTCATAGCAATCAGCCCCAGCATTTT
>NA|TRBV4-1|TRBD1|TRBJ1-2
CASGYETGAVYGYTF
TGCGCCAGCGGCTACGAAACAGGGGCCGTCTATGGCTACACCTTC
>NA|TRBV7-2|NA|TRBJ2-7
CASSLAQETYEQYF
TGTGCCAGCAGCTTGGCACAGGAGACCTACGAGCAGTACTTC
>NA|TRBV19|TRBD1|TRBJ1-1
CATIGRGQGARETEAFF
TGTGCCACCATCGGACGGGGACAGGGGGCCAGGGAGACTGAAGCTTTCTTT
>NA|TRBV15|NA|TRBJ1-1
CATSEGAGAFF
TGTGCCACCAGCGAGGGCGCCGGAGCTTTCTTT
>NA|TRBV13|TRBD1|TRBJ1-2
CASSDRQGSYGYTF
TGTGCCAGCAGCGACCGACAGGGGTCCTATGGCTACACCTTC
>NA|TRBV5-6|NA|TRBJ1-5
CASSQSNQPQHF
TGTGCCAGCAGCCAGAGCAATCAGCCCCAGCATTTT
>NA|TRBV29-1|NA|TRBJ2-5
CSVEADQETQYF
TGCAGCGTTGAAGCGGACCAAGAGACCCAGTACTTC